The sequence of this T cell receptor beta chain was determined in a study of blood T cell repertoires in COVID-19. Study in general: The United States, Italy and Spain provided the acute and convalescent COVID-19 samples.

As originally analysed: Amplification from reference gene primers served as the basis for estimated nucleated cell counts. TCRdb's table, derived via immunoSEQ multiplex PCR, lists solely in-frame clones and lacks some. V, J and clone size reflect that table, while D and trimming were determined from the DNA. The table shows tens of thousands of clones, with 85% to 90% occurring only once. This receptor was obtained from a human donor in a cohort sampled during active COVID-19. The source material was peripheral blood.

The chain's CDR3 is CASTRHSEEKLFF. CDR3 bases: TGTGCCAGTACGCGGCACTCGGAGGAAAAACTGTTTTTT. J is TRBJ1-4 and V is TRBV28, with D unclear. The germline V gene has CDR1 MDHEN and CDR2 SYDVKM. V lost 9 bases and J lost 8, with 16 bases in between. This CDR3 has 13 residues.